This T cell receptor (beta chain) was profiled in a study of blood T cell repertoires in COVID-19. As for the study in general: The United States, Italy and Spain provided the acute and convalescent COVID-19 samples. PBMCs, B-cell-depleted T cells, or T cells were the source of the cDNA or gDNA that made up the material.

TCRdb's copy holds only in-frame clones and misses some; the assay was immunoSEQ multiplex PCR. In the table there are roughly 55,000 clones, 65% to 80% of which are singletons. Germline V gives CDR1 MDHEN, CDR2 SYDVKM. Trimming stripped 4 bases from V and 3 bases from J, with 13 bases between. This CDR3 has 14 residues. The chain uses TRBV28 and TRBJ2-7, with D possibly matching TRBD2 (6 bases). Sequenced sample: peripheral blood. This clonotype was sampled from a human donor with active or convalescent COVID-19. The donor label of this sample is uncertain. CDR3 loop: CASSSPRRDYEQYF. The CDR3 DNA sequence: TGTGCCAGCAGTTCCCCTCGGCGGGACTACGAGCAGTACTTC.